The sequence of this T cell receptor beta chain was determined in a study of blood T cell repertoires in COVID-19 (TCRdb year 2020). A note on the overall study: Samples covering the acute and convalescent phases of COVID-19 were provided by collaborators in the United States, Italy and Spain. A de-identified subject ID, COVID-19 status, age in years and sex were almost always included in the sample metadata. Deeply sampled blood TCRbeta repertoires from subjects exposed to, actively infected with, or recovered from COVID-19 were included in the dataset. Where available, HLA class I and class II types were obtained from metadata supplied by the sample provider rather than from assay-based typing. The material from the prospective study consisted of cDNA or gDNA derived from T cells, B-cell-depleted T cells, or PBMCs. The repertoires were released in a freely available public database meant as a resource for research on the immune response to SARS-CoV-2. The samples were drawn from two sources: the first 160 participants of the ongoing ImmuneRACE study, and fewer than 1,500 subjects contributed by 6 global collaborators.

Collaborating institutions collected whole blood in K2EDTA tubes following their own protocols. Collaborator samples were shipped for TCRbeta analysis as frozen whole blood, isolated PBMCs, or DNA extracted from either sample type. Broader findings and caveats from the paper: Clinical and demographic metadata were provided uncurated, with the amount varying by source and participant.

CDR1 and CDR2, looked up from the germline V gene (reference sequence), are MNHNY and SVGAGI. The V end loses 0 bases and the J end loses 0 bases, and a stretch of 11 bases separates them. The CDR3 sequence holds 16 residues, the cysteine and phenylalanine included. CDR3 DNA is the only sequence kept; it has 48 bases, read in frame from the first base. Remarks on this clone: Its specific antigen is unknown. The record has no base qualities; no much larger clone is one base away.

The immunoSEQ Assay, a bias-controlled multiplex PCR, was used to amplify TCRbeta CDR3 regions from genomic DNA. The source study handled its data this way. The number of nucleated cells in each sample was estimated from the amplification of reference gene primers within the assay. Sequence reads were collapsed and filtered to measure the absolute abundance of every unique TCRbeta CDR3 rearrangement. For each sample, productive Simpson clonality was calculated as the square root of Simpson's diversity index across productive rearrangements. Sourced from immuneACCESS, this table was stored by TCRdb with only in-frame sequences that have V and J called. A share of the clones is absent; for the studies checked, an unresolved V gene accounts for under half, and the remainder has no known explanation. That table furnishes V, J and clone size, whereas the DNA furnished D and trimming. The sample profile shows around 54,000 clones; 90% of them were found once. Jointly, the top ten make up 7% to 9% of the sample.

This receptor was taken from a woman aged 40 to 55 with active COVID-19. The sequence joins TRBV6-6 to TRBJ1-1; the D gene is possibly TRBD1, with 6 bases matching. Specimen: peripheral blood. The CDR3 protein sequence reads: CASSYSRTDLNTEAFF. DNA sequence: TGTGCCAGCAGTTACTCCCGGACAGATCTGAACACTGAAGCTTTCTTT.